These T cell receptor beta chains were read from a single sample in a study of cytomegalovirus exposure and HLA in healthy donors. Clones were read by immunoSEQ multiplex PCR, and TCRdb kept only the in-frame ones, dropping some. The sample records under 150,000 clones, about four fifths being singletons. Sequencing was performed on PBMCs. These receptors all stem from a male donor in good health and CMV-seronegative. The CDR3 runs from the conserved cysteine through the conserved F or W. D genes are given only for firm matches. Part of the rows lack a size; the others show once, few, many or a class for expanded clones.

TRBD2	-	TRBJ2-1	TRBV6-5	CASSYGRGEYNEQFF	TGTGCCAGCAGTTACGGCCGGGGGGAATACAATGAGCAGTTCTTC
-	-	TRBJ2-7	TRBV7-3	CASSPGFGSYEQYF	TGTGCCAGCAGCCCGGGGTTCGGCTCCTACGAGCAGTACTTC
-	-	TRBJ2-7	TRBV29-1	CSVVLYSSYEQYF	TGCAGCGTTGTTCTTTACAGCTCCTACGAGCAGTACTTC
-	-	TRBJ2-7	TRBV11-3	CASSSPASPYEQYF	TGTGCCAGCAGCTCGCCAGCTAGCCCCTACGAGCAGTACTTC
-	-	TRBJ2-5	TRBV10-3	CAIKGEGIETQYF	TGTGCCATCAAGGGGGAAGGGATTGAGACCCAGTACTTC
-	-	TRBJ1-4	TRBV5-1	CASSLGATNEKLFF	TGCGCCAGCAGCCTGGGAGCAACTAATGAAAAACTGTTTTTT
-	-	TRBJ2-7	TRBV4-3	CASSFNQGKLVEQYF	TGCGCCAGCAGTTTTAATCAGGGGAAGCTTGTCGAGCAGTACTTC
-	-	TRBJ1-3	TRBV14	CASSQDVGSRGNTIYF	TGTGCCAGCAGCCAAGATGTTGGTTCTAGGGGAAACACCATATATTTT
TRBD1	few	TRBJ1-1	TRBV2	CASSEESGTANTEAFF	TGTGCCAGCAGTGAAGAGAGTGGGACAGCGAACACTGAAGCTTTCTTT
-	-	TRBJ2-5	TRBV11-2	CASTEGWSGTPQETQYF	TGTGCCAGCACCGAGGGTTGGAGCGGGACACCACAAGAGACCCAGTACTTC
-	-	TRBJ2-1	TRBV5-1	CASSPGSTYNEQFF	TGCGCCAGCAGCCCGGGGAGTACCTACAATGAGCAGTTCTTC
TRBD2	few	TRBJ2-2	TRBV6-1	CASSETLTSGTGELFF	TGTGCCAGCAGTGAGACTCTGACTAGCGGGACCGGGGAGCTGTTTTTT
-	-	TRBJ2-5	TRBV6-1	CAGSEGSGGQETQYF	TGTGCCGGCAGTGAGGGTAGCGGAGGACAAGAGACCCAGTACTTC
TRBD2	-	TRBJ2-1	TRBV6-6	CASSYLAGVNNEQFF	TGTGCCAGCAGTTATCTAGCGGGAGTAAACAATGAGCAGTTCTTC
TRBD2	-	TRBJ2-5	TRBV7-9	CASSPRTSGGEWTQYF	TGTGCCAGCAGCCCTAGGACTAGCGGGGGAGAGTGGACCCAGTACTTC
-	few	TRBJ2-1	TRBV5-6	CASSLDRPNEQFF	TGTGCCAGCAGCTTGGACAGGCCAAATGAGCAGTTCTTC
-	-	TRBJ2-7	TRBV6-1	CASIDGVRGEQYF	TGTGCCAGCATTGACGGGGTGAGGGGGGAGCAGTACTTC
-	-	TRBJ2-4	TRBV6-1	CASSEAGQKNIQYF	TGTGCCAGCAGTGAAGCCGGACAGAAAAACATTCAGTACTTC
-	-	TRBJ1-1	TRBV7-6	CASSFGGDTEAFF	TGTGCCAGCAGCTTTGGGGGGGACACTGAAGCTTTCTTT
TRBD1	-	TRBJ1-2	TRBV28	CASSLGSGGNYGYTF	TGTGCCAGCAGTTTGGGGTCAGGGGGCAACTATGGCTACACCTTC
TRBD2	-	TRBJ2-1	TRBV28	CASSTNRLAGGDEQFF	TGTGCCAGCAGTACTAACCGACTAGCGGGAGGGGATGAGCAGTTCTTC
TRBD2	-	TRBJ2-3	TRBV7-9	CAGVPYIAGGPDTQYF	TGTGCCGGGGTCCCATATATAGCGGGAGGCCCAGATACGCAGTATTTT
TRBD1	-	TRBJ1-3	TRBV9	CASSVGDSSGNTIYF	TGTGCCAGCAGCGTTGGGGACAGCTCTGGAAACACCATATATTTT
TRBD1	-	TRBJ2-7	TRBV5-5	CASSFKQGAFYEQYF	TGTGCCAGCAGCTTTAAGCAGGGGGCTTTCTACGAGCAGTACTTC
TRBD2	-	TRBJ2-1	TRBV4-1	CASSQGGAGAWGFIDEQFF	TGCGCCAGCAGCCAAGGAGGGGCGGGAGCCTGGGGTTTTATTGATGAGCAGTTCTTC
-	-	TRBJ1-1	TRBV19	CASSIPPRNTEAFF	TGTGCCAGTAGTATACCCCCTAGGAACACTGAAGCTTTCTTT
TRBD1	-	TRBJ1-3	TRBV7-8	CASSSSPDRGGNTIYF	TGTGCCAGCAGCTCATCACCCGACAGGGGAGGAAACACCATATATTTT
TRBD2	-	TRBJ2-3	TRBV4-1	CASRLYPSGRTDTQYF	TGCGCCAGCAGGCTCTATCCTAGCGGACGCACAGATACGCAGTATTTT
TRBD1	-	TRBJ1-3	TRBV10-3	CAISGRQGNTIYF	TGTGCCATCAGTGGGAGACAGGGCAACACCATATATTTT
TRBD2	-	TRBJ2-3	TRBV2	CASRPSGGATDTQYF	TGTGCCAGCAGGCCGTCGGGGGGGGCCACAGATACGCAGTATTTT
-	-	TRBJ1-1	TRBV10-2	CASSESPGYTEAFF	TGCGCCAGCAGTGAGTCACCGGGATACACTGAAGCTTTCTTT
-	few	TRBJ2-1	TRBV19	CASSISSASSYNEQFF	TGTGCCAGTAGTATTTCCAGCGCCTCATCCTACAATGAGCAGTTCTTC
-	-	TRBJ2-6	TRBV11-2	CASSLDGGSGANVLTF	TGTGCCAGCAGCTTAGACGGAGGCTCTGGGGCCAACGTCCTGACTTTC
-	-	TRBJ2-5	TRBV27	CASTPVLGGETQYF	TGTGCCAGCACTCCCGTTTTGGGAGGCGAGACCCAGTACTTC
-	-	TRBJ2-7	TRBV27	CASSLSNNRYRTYEQYF	TGTGCCAGCAGTTTATCGAATAATAGGTACAGGACCTACGAGCAGTACTTC
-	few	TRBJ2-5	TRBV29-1	CSFLASAKAQYF	TGCAGCTTCTTGGCTAGCGCCAAGGCCCAGTACTTC
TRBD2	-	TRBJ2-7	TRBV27	CASSFSLAGLYEQYF	TGTGCCAGCAGTTTCTCACTAGCGGGGCTCTACGAGCAGTACTTC
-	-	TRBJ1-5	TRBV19	CASSLRGTTYQPQHF	TGTGCCAGTAGCCTACGGGGGACCACATATCAGCCCCAGCATTTT
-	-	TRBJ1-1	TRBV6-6	CASEGGSTEAFF	TGTGCCAGCGAGGGGGGGAGCACTGAAGCTTTCTTT
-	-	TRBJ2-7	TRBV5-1	CASSFGSEDSYEQYF	TGCGCCAGCAGCTTCGGAAGCGAAGACTCCTACGAGCAGTACTTC
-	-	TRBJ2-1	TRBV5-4	CASSLNRDNYNEQFF	TGTGCCAGCAGCTTGAACCGGGACAACTACAATGAGCAGTTCTTC
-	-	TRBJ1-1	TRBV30	CALLNTEAFF	TGTGCCCTTTTGAACACTGAAGCTTTCTTT
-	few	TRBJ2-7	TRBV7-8	CASSFHSGSYEQYF	TGTGCCAGCAGCTTCCATTCGGGCTCCTACGAGCAGTACTTC
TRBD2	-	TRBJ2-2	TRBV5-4	CASRSGTSANTGELFF	TGTGCCAGCAGGAGCGGGACTAGCGCGAACACCGGGGAGCTGTTTTTT
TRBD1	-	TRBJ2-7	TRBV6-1	CASSGDRASYEQYF	TGTGCCAGCAGTGGGGACAGGGCCTCCTACGAGCAGTACTTC
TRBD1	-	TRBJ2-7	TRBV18	CASSRVTGRDRRIYEQYF	TGTGCCAGCTCACGAGTCACTGGCCGGGACAGACGAATTTACGAGCAGTACTTC
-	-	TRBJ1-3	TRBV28	CASNAPTAGSGNTIYF	TGTGCCAGCAATGCGCCGACGGCGGGCTCTGGAAACACCATATATTTT
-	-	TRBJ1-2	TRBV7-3	CASSPRAGAGYTF	TGTGCCAGCAGCCCCAGGGCAGGGGCTGGCTACACCTTC
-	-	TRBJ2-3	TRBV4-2	CASSRGAEGRTDTQYF	TGTGCCAGCAGCCGCGGCGCCGAGGGCCGCACAGATACGCAGTATTTT
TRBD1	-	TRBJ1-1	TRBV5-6	CASSHGTGVTVAFF	TGTGCCAGCAGCCACGGGACAGGTGTGACTGTGGCTTTCTTT
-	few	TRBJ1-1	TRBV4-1	CASSQAGYTEAFF	TGCGCCAGCAGCCAAGCAGGGTACACTGAAGCTTTCTTT
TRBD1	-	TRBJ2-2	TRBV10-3	CASRTGLGGGELFF	TGTGCCTCCCGGACAGGACTCGGAGGCGGGGAGCTGTTTTTT
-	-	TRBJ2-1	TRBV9	CASSVGAYNEQFF	TGTGCCAGCAGCGTAGGGGCTTACAATGAGCAGTTCTTC